Presented here are 16 T cell receptor beta chains from one specimen sequenced in a study of blood T cell repertoires in COVID-19. The data were produced by immunoSEQ multiplex PCR, yet TCRdb's version contains in-frame clones alone and is incomplete. The table shows over 150,000 clones, with roughly 81% occurring only once. Sequencing used peripheral blood. The receptors come from a man aged 40-55 years with acute or convalescent COVID-19.

This chain joins TRBV6-5 and TRBJ1-1; 8 positions match TRBD1. The length of the CDR3 is 12 residues. The trim removed 6 bases at V and 11 bases at J, leaving 8 bases unmatched. In germline, CDR1 is MNHEY, CDR2 SVGAGI. The CDR3 DNA follows: TGTGCCAGCAGGGCCTGGACAGGGATGGCTTTCTTT. Protein product: CASRAWTGMAFF.

The chain couples TRBV4-1 to TRBJ2-2, with D unclear. Trimming removed 5 bases from V and 5 bases from J, with 12 bases in between. CDR1 MGHRA and CDR2 YSYEKL come from the germline V gene. This CDR3 has 14 amino acids. CDR3 sequence: CASSEIMNTGELFF. CDR3 nucleotide sequence: TGCGCCAGCAGCGAGATTATGAATACCGGGGAGCTGTTTTTT.

The rearrangement joins TRBV6-5 to TRBJ1-2; maybe TRBD1 (5 bases). V lost 8 bases, J lost 2 bases, and 12 bases lay in between. This CDR3 has 13 amino acids. Germline V gene sequence: CDR1 MNHEY, CDR2 SVGAGI. The CDR3 sequence: CASWDGGNYGYTF. In nucleotides, the CDR3 is TGTGCCAGCTGGGACGGGGGGAACTATGGCTACACCTTC.

This chain uses TRBV6-5 with TRBJ2-7; maybe TRBD2 (6 bases). The V end lost 0 bases, the J end lost 0 bases, and 9 bases lay between the germline ends. Germline CDR1 is MNHEY and CDR2 is SVGAGI. This CDR3 is 15 amino acids long. For the CDR3, the DNA is TGTGCCAGCAGTTACTCGGAGCGGGTCTCCTACGAGCAGTACTTC. This codes for CASSYSERVSYEQYF.

The chain links TRBV7-2 to TRBJ2-7, with 10 bases that match TRBD1. Germline CDR1 and CDR2: SGHTA and FQGNSA. This CDR3 has 17 amino acids. Losses at the gene ends were 5 bases for V and 7 bases for J; bases not matched to a gene: 17. CDR3 nucleotide sequence: TGTGCCAGCAGCCTATACCTCCCGGGACAGGGGATTGTTGAGCAGTACTTC. Protein sequence: CASSLYLPGQGIVEQYF.

The DNA of the CDR3 is TGCGCCAGCAGCATTACAGGGGTTGGCTACACCTTC. Translation gives CASSITGVGYTF. The V gene is TRBV5-1, the J gene TRBJ1-2, with TRBD1 matching 7 bases. The CDR3 runs to 12 residues. Trimming took 4 bases from V and 7 from J; bases not matched to a gene: 4. CDR1 is SGHRS, CDR2 YFSETQ, per germline.

The V and J genes are TRBV19 and TRBJ2-3; TRBD2 agrees at 13 bases. The CDR3 loop spans 16 amino acids. Germline V CDR1 and CDR2: LNHDA, SQIVND (reference sequence). V trimming: 10 bases; J trimming: 3 bases; junction bases outside the gene matches: 10. The CDR3 sequence is CATTSTSGGLTDTQYF. For the CDR3, the DNA is TGTGCCACCACCTCGACTAGCGGGGGGTTAACAGATACGCAGTATTTT.

The chain uses TRBV5-4 and TRBJ2-1; possible D gene TRBD2, 6 bases. The germline V gene encodes CDR1 SGHNT and CDR2 YYREEE (reference sequence). CDR3 length: 11 residues. The V end was cut by 4 bases, the J end by 10 bases, with 9 bases between. CDR3: CASSIGGEQFF. In nucleotides, the CDR3 is TGTGCCAGCAGCATTGGGGGGGAGCAGTTCTTC.

The chain is built from TRBV19 and TRBJ1-1, with D possibly TRBD1 on 6 matching bases. Trimming took 3 bases from V and 6 from J, leaving 11 bases between them. CDR1 is LNHDA and CDR2 is SQIVND in the germline V gene (reference sequence). The CDR3 runs to 13 residues. The CDR3 loop is CASSMDSPAEAFF. Here the CDR3 DNA reads TGTGCCAGTAGTATGGACAGCCCCGCTGAAGCTTTCTTT.

This clone was picked up a small number of times. V gene TRBV6-2 or TRBV6-3 combines with J gene TRBJ2-2; unclear D gene. From germline, CDR1 is MNHEY and CDR2 SVGEGT. V shed 2 bases and J shed 2 bases, with 12 bases lying between them. There are 16 residues in the CDR3. CDR3 sequence (DNA): TGTGCCAGCAGTTACGATCAGGTTACAAACACCGGGGAGCTGTTTTTT. Translation gives CASSYDQVTNTGELFF.

V gene TRBV6-5 combines with J gene TRBJ2-3; 7 bases match TRBD2. The CDR3 is 16 amino acids. Trimming removed 0 bases from V and 6 bases from J; junction bases left unmatched: 9. Looked up from germline, CDR1 is MNHEY and CDR2 is SVGAGI. For the CDR3, the DNA is TGTGCCAGCAGTTACTCGAGTATGGGAGGGTGGGATACGCAGTATTTT. Translation gives CASSYSSMGGWDTQYF.

The rearrangement uses TRBV12-5 and TRBJ1-2, with 9 bases fitting TRBD1. This CDR3 has 17 residues. In germline, CDR1 is LGHNT, CDR2 FRNRAP. V was pared by 3 bases and J by 4 bases, with 12 bases of the junction left unmatched. DNA of the CDR3: TGTGCTAGTGGTTTTCACAGACAGGGGGTAGGCTCCTATGGCTACACCTTC. As protein: CASGFHRQGVGSYGYTF.

The chain links TRBV19 to TRBJ2-7; D is uncertain. CDR1 is LNHDA and CDR2 is SQIVND in the germline V gene (reference sequence). CDR3 length: 14 amino acids. Trimming removed 0 bases from V and 3 bases from J, with 9 bases in between. The CDR3: CASSIEASFYEQYF. CDR3 nucleotide sequence: TGTGCCAGTAGTATAGAGGCCTCCTTCTACGAGCAGTACTTC.

The V and J genes are TRBV4-1 and TRBJ2-1; TRBD1 matches at 9 bases. Unmatched junction bases numbered 5, after V lost 1 base and J lost 4 bases. Germline values: CDR1 MGHRA, CDR2 YSYEKL. The length of the CDR3 is 16 residues. CDR3 DNA: TGCGCCAGCAGCCAAGTTGACAGGGGGTTGTACAATGAGCAGTTCTTC. Translated: CASSQVDRGLYNEQFF.

The genes are TRBV5-1 and TRBJ2-7, with TRBD1 identical over 10 bases. This CDR3 spans 18 amino acids. V gave up 2 bases and J gave up 5 bases; unmatched junction bases: 16. The V gene's germline CDR1 is SGHRS and CDR2 YFSETQ. The CDR3 spells CASSFGGFPGQGIHEQYF. The CDR3 coding sequence is TGCGCCAGCAGCTTCGGAGGCTTTCCGGGACAGGGGATCCACGAGCAGTACTTC.

The CDR3 region is CASSPGQRSSGANVLTF. CDR3 coding DNA: TGTGCCAGCAGCCCGGGACAGAGAAGCTCTGGGGCCAACGTCCTGACTTTC. The chain carries TRBV7-3 and TRBJ2-6; 7 nucleotides line up with TRBD1. V dropped 5 bases and J dropped 0; count of bases not matched to a gene: 7. This CDR3 spans 17 amino acids. The germline V gene encodes CDR1 SGHTA and CDR2 FQGTGA.